Presented here are 32 T cell receptor beta chains from one specimen sequenced in a study of tumor-infiltrating lymphocytes in oesophageal squamous cell carcinoma. TCRdb re-derived calls from the PCR reads in MiXCR, one entry per CDR3 protein. Of roughly 11,000 distinct CDR3 sequences detected, about 60% appear once; the ten largest clones hold roughly a third. The sequencing input was esophageal tumor tissue. These receptors were collected from a male donor with esophageal squamous cell carcinoma.

This chain connects TRBV7-4 to TRBJ1-4; D unclear. The CDR3 sequence is 15 residues long. Trimming removed 4 bases from V and 2 bases from J, with 11 bases in between. Germline values: CDR1 SGHVT, CDR2 SQSDAQ. Here the CDR3 reads CASSSMGYTNEKLFF. In DNA form, the CDR3 reads TGTGCCAGCAGCTCCATGGGGTATACTAATGAAAAACTGTTTTTT.

Only a few counts were recorded for this clonotype. The chain uses TRBV2 and TRBJ2-6; D is ambiguous. Germline lookup yields CDR1 SNHLY and CDR2 FYNNEI. The germline V and J ends were trimmed by 2 bases and 2 bases, with 10 bases remaining between them. The CDR3 runs to 16 residues. For the CDR3, the DNA is TGTGCCAGCAGTGAACAGTGGGTACCTGGGGCCAACGTCCTGACTTTC. Protein product: CASSEQWVPGANVLTF.

This clonotype was detected only a few times. The J gene is TRBJ2-1, the V gene TRBV7-6; no clear D gene. CDR3 length: 13 amino acids. V lost 2 bases to trimming and J lost 8 bases, with 10 bases between them. In germline, CDR1 is SGHVS, CDR2 FNYEAQ. CDR3 protein: CASSLPAGDEQFF. The CDR3 DNA reads as TGTGCCAGCAGCTTACCGGCCGGCGATGAGCAGTTCTTC.

This chain links TRBV7-9 with TRBJ2-3; 9 positions match TRBD1. V was clipped by 4 bases and J by 2 bases; unmatched bases: 4. The CDR3 runs to 15 residues. Germline V gene sequence: CDR1 SEHNR, CDR2 FQNEAQ (reference sequence). The CDR3 is CASSSDRGNTDTQYF. In DNA form, the CDR3 reads TGTGCCAGCAGCTCGGACAGGGGAAACACAGATACGCAGTATTTT.

This clonotype was recorded at least ten times. The chain recombines TRBV9 with TRBJ2-5; TRBD2 might be the D (5 bases). Germline V lookup: CDR1 SGDLS, CDR2 YYNGEE. The CDR3 consists of 15 residues. V was shortened by 7 bases and J by 2 bases, with 18 bases between the two germline ends. The CDR3, as DNA: TGTGCCAGCGGACGGGAAAATCGTCAACAAGAGACCCAGTACTTC. The encoded protein is CASGRENRQQETQYF.

The chain recombines TRBV7-2 with TRBJ2-1; 7 bases fit TRBD2. The better agreement between TRBJ2-7 and the DNA end casts doubt on the J call. The CDR3 length is 14 residues. The V gene's germline CDR1 is SGHTA and CDR2 FQGNSA. The CDR3 reads CASSPSGSPYEQYF. The CDR3 DNA follows: TGTGCCAGCAGCCCTAGCGGCTCCCCCTACGAGCAGTACTTC.

This rearrangement joins TRBV7-2 to TRBJ2-3; 8 nucleotides agree with TRBD1. The last part of the DNA fits TRBJ1-5 better; the J call may be wrong. This CDR3 comprises 15 residues. The V gene's germline CDR1 is SGHTA and CDR2 FQGNSA. DNA of the CDR3: TGTGCCAGCAGCTTCGGACAGGGTGGTTGGCAGCCCCAGCATTTT. Protein sequence: CASSFGQGGWQPQHF.

This clonotype showed up just a few times. This chain connects TRBV7-6 to TRBJ2-3; 7 bases agree with TRBD1. Near its end, the DNA agrees better with TRBJ2-5, so the J call may be wrong. CDR1 and CDR2 (germline): SGHVS, FNYEAQ. This CDR3 comprises 14 residues. CDR3 protein: CASSLGQGVETQYF. Written as DNA, the CDR3 is TGTGCCAGCAGCCTGGGCCAGGGGGTGGAGACCCAGTACTTC.

V gene TRBV7-8 combines with J gene TRBJ2-5, with TRBD1 identical over 8 bases. The end of the DNA fits TRBJ2-7 better, so the J call may be wrong. The CDR3 runs to 15 residues. Germline loops: CDR1 SGHVS, CDR2 FQNEAQ. The DNA of the CDR3 is TGTGCCAGCAGCCCAGGACAGGGACCCTCCTACGAGCAGTACTTC. Its protein product is CASSPGQGPSYEQYF.

This sequence joins TRBV6-2 or TRBV6-3 and TRBJ2-7; a weak D match, TRBD2 (5 bases). The CDR3 has 15 amino acids. CDR1 is MNHEY, CDR2 SVGEGT, per germline. The ends were cut back, 5 bases at V and 3 bases at J, with 17 bases in the middle. The CDR3 protein is CASSALGSGIYEQYF. CDR3 in DNA: TGTGCCAGCAGTGCGTTGGGTTCGGGGATCTACGAGCAGTACTTC.

The chain carries TRBV28 and TRBJ2-5; 8 bases fit TRBD1. Germline lookup yields CDR1 MDHEN and CDR2 SYDVKM. V dropped 5 bases and J dropped 5; count of bases not matched to a gene: 7. The CDR3 contains 14 residues. In DNA form, the CDR3 reads TGTGCCAGCAGTGGACGCAGGGGGCGGGAGACCCAGTACTTC. Protein: CASSGRRGRETQYF.

The chain joins TRBV7-4 to TRBJ2-3, with 8 bases matching TRBD1. The CDR3 length is 14 residues. CDR1 and CDR2 from the germline V gene are SGHVT and SQSDAQ. V trimming: 1 base; J trimming: 4 bases; junction bases outside the gene matches: 1. CDR3 DNA: TGTGCCAGCAGCTTAGAGACAGGGGCAGATACGCAGTATTTT. Translation gives CASSLETGADTQYF.

The chain links TRBV7-9 to TRBJ2-5, with unresolved D. The CDR3 runs 13 residues. V shed 5 bases and J shed 6 bases, with 13 bases lying between them. The germline V gene encodes CDR1 SEHNR and CDR2 FQNEAQ (reference sequence). This CDR3 is CASSPPVSQTQYF. The CDR3 DNA reads as TGTGCCAGCAGCCCCCCAGTTTCGCAGACCCAGTACTTC.

Within the sample, this clonotype is medium-sized. This may be a read error, as it is one base from a much larger clone. In nucleotides, the CDR3 is TGTGCCAGCAGCTTAGTCTACAATGAGCAGTACTTC. Translation gives CASSLVYNEQYF. This chain uses TRBV7-2 with TRBJ2-7; D is uncertain. Germline V CDR1 and CDR2: SGHTA, FQGNSA. The CDR3 has 12 amino acids. V gave up 1 base and J gave up 7 bases, with 8 bases separating them. The full variable domain, rest sourced from reference TRBV7-2 and TRBJ2-7, is GAGVSQSPSNKVTEKGKDVELRCDPISGHTALYWYRQSLGQGLEFLIYFQGNSAPDKSGLPSDRFSAERTGGSVSTLTIQRTQQEDSAVYLCASSLVYNEQYFGPGTRLTVT.

This sequence joins TRBV6-6 and TRBJ2-1; D uncertain. The DNA end is more similar to TRBJ2-7, so the J call may be wrong. The CDR3 runs to 13 residues. Looked up from germline, CDR1 is MNHNY and CDR2 is SVGAGI (reference sequence). CDR3 coding DNA: TGTGCCAGCAGTTACGTCACCCACAATGAGCAGTACTTC. Its translation is CASSYVTHNEQYF.

The J gene is TRBJ2-5, the V gene TRBV28, with D possibly being TRBD1 (5 bases). Germline CDR1 reads MDHEN; CDR2 reads SYDVKM. Trimming pared 7 bases from V and 1 base from J, leaving 25 bases between. The CDR3 consists of 18 residues. CDR3 sequence reads: CASTLTNGGAASQETQYF. CDR3 nucleotides: TGTGCCAGCACCTTAACTAACGGTGGGGCAGCCTCCCAAGAGACCCAGTACTTC.

As for this clonotype: The missing conserved phenylalanine or tryptophan at the end of this CDR3 makes a read error likely. Because the CDR3's place on the DNA is in doubt, the DNA is left out and the CDR3 is given as listed by TCRdb. The V and J genes are TRBV6-7 and TRBJ2-7; the table names TRBD2, a call not compared with the DNA. TRBV6-7 is an ORF for which the function is uncertain. A total of 15 residues make up the CDR3, ends included. CDR3 region: CASSYQRTEGYTFGS.

The chain is built from TRBV7-6 and TRBJ2-7, with 9 bases that match TRBD1. The DNA end favors TRBJ2-5, so the J call may be wrong. Germline values: CDR1 SGHVS, CDR2 FNYEAQ. CDR3 length: 14 amino acids. The chain's CDR3 is CASRQTGGYETQYF. CDR3 coding DNA: TGTGCCAGCAGACAGACAGGGGGATATGAGACCCAGTACTTC.

About this clonotype itself: The CDR3 does not close with the conserved phenylalanine or tryptophan, likely indicating a read error. No DNA is shown, since the ends of the CDR3 on it are uncertain; the CDR3 is the one TCRdb lists. The V gene is TRBV28, the J gene TRBJ2-1. The CDR3 is 13 amino acids long, termini counted. Per germline, CDR1 MDHEN and CDR2 SYDVKM. CDR3: CASSERYEQYFGN.

V usage is TRBV7-3 and J usage is TRBJ2-7, with 10 bases lining up with TRBD2. The V gene end was trimmed by 7 bases and the J gene end by 1 base; junction bases not matched to a gene: 7. There are 15 residues in the CDR3. From germline, CDR1 is SGHTA and CDR2 FQGTGA. CDR3 sequence reads: CASTASGGPSYEQYF. The CDR3 DNA reads as TGTGCCAGCACCGCTAGCGGGGGCCCTTCCTACGAGCAGTACTTC.

This clonotype has more than one count but fewer than ten. The rearrangement links TRBV9 to TRBJ2-2; D tentatively fits TRBD1 or TRBD2 (5 bases each). Deletions cut 5 bases from V and 0 bases from J, with 11 bases between. Germline V gene data show CDR1 as SGDLS and CDR2 as YYNGEE. The CDR3 contains 15 residues. The CDR3 DNA is TGTGCCAGCAGACAAGGGACGACGAACACCGGGGAGCTGTTTTTT. Amino acids: CASRQGTTNTGELFF.

This clonotype has only a few counts. The V call is TRBV27, the J call TRBJ1-6; possibly TRBD1 for D (6 bases). Trimming cost V 6 bases and J 6 bases, with 12 bases left between them. Germline V gene data show CDR1 as MNHEY and CDR2 as SMNVEV (reference sequence). This CDR3 region has 14 residues. CDR3 nucleotide sequence: TGTGCCAGCAGGATGGACAGTTTTAATTCACCCCTCCACTTT. It specifies CASRMDSFNSPLHF.

The rearrangement links TRBV7-2 to TRBJ1-2; the D gene is possibly TRBD1 (5 bases). Germline CDR1 reads SGHTA; CDR2 reads FQGNSA. Between the trimmed V and J ends, which lost 1 base and 3 bases, there was a span of 9 bases. This CDR3 region has 14 residues. The CDR3 coding sequence is TGTGCCAGCAGCTTAGACAGGATGGACTATGGCTACACCTTC. It specifies CASSLDRMDYGYTF. Full variable domain (remainder filled in from reference TRBV7-2 and TRBJ1-2): GAGVSQSPSNKVTEKGKDVELRCDPISGHTALYWYRQSLGQGLEFLIYFQGNSAPDKSGLPSDRFSAERTGGSVSTLTIQRTQQEDSAVYLCASSLDRMDYGYTFGSGTRLTVV.

In the case of this clonotype: Being one base from a much bigger clone, this may be a read error. The rearrangement joins TRBV12-3 or TRBV12-4 to TRBJ2-5, with D unclear. Deletions cut 3 bases from V and 5 bases from J, with 13 bases between. The CDR3 is made up of 14 amino acids. CDR3 DNA: TGTGCCAGCAGTTTTGGGTACATCCGGGAGACCCAGTACTTC. Its translation is CASSFGYIRETQYF.

In nucleotides, the CDR3 is TGTGCCAGCAGCCAAGACAGAGGAGAGACCCAGTACTTC. This encodes CASSQDRGETQYF. The chain is built from TRBV7-2 and TRBJ2-5, with a tentative D call TRBD1 (5 bases). Per germline, CDR1 SGHTA and CDR2 FQGNSA. V was trimmed by 5 bases and J by 4 bases, leaving 11 bases between them. There are 13 residues in the CDR3.

This clonotype has a single count. The junction does not match germline at one end; this may be a read error. The V gene is TRBV7-6, the J gene TRBJ2-1, with D tentatively TRBD2 (7 bases). The germline V gene has CDR1 SGHVS and CDR2 FNYEAQ. The CDR3 runs to 14 residues. The CDR3 DNA follows: TGTGCCAGCAGCTTAGGGGGGCAGCGGCGGGAGCTGTACTTC. Encoded protein: CASSLGGQRRELYF. The full variable domain, rest sourced from reference TRBV7-6 and TRBJ2-1, is GAGVSQSPRYKVTKRGQDVALRCDPISGHVSLYWYRQALGQGPEFLTYFNYEAQQDKSGLPNDRFSAERPEGSISTLTIQRTEQRDSAMYRCASSLGGQRRELYFGPGTRLTVL.

This chain links TRBV7-7 with TRBJ2-3; 11 nucleotides line up with TRBD2. Per germline, CDR1 SSHAT and CDR2 FNYEAQ (reference sequence). After removal of 2 bases from V and 6 bases from J, the junction contained 10 bases not matched to a gene. CDR3 size: 17 residues. CDR3 residues: CASSLMGTSGGPDTQYF. CDR3 DNA: TGTGCCAGCAGCTTAATGGGGACTAGCGGAGGCCCCGATACGCAGTATTTT.

With regard to this clonotype: The missing conserved phenylalanine or tryptophan at the end of this CDR3 makes a read error likely. The limits of the CDR3 on the DNA are not certain, so only TCRdb's listed CDR3 is given. V is TRBV6-6 and J is TRBJ2-3; the table names TRBD1, a call not compared with the DNA. Germline V gene sequence: CDR1 MNHNY, CDR2 SVGAGI (reference sequence). The CDR3 contains 15 residues when both ends are counted. The CDR3: CAWTGGVTMATPSVR.

Relative to its sample, this clonotype is medium-sized. J is TRBJ2-3 and V is TRBV5-6, with 7 bases matching TRBD1. Germline values: CDR1 SGHDT, CDR2 YYEEEE. The CDR3 covers 17 residues. V lost 4 bases, J lost 4 bases, and 15 bases stayed unmatched. CDR3 protein: CASSARQGAAVADTQYF. CDR3 nucleotide sequence: TGTGCCAGCAGCGCGCGACAGGGAGCGGCGGTGGCAGATACGCAGTATTTT.

This rearrangement joins TRBV6-1 to TRBJ2-1; possibly TRBD1 for D (6 bases). The germline V and J ends were trimmed by 6 bases and 5 bases, with 11 bases remaining between them. The CDR3 consists of 13 residues. CDR1 and CDR2 from the germline V gene are MNHNS and SASEGT. The CDR3 DNA sequence: TGTGCCAGCAGGTCACAGGGAGACAATGAGCAGTTCTTC. Its protein is CASRSQGDNEQFF.

The chain is built from TRBV6-2 or TRBV6-3 and TRBJ1-2; D is unclear. The DNA end is more similar to TRBJ2-1, so the J call may be wrong. CDR1 MNHEY and CDR2 SVGEGT come from the germline V gene. This CDR3 comprises 12 residues. CDR3 loop: CASSSWFNEQFF. CDR3 nucleotides: TGTGCCAGCAGTTCTTGGTTCAATGAGCAGTTCTTC.

This rearrangement joins TRBV7-4 to TRBJ2-1; 13 bases are a match to TRBD2. The CDR3 extends over 18 amino acids. CDR1 SGHVT and CDR2 SQSDAQ come from the germline V gene. J was trimmed by 0 bases and V by 6 bases; bases with no gene match: 8. This chain's CDR3 is CASRGTSGKGNSYNEQFF. The CDR3 nucleotides read TGTGCCAGCAGAGGGACTAGCGGGAAGGGGAACTCCTACAATGAGCAGTTCTTC.